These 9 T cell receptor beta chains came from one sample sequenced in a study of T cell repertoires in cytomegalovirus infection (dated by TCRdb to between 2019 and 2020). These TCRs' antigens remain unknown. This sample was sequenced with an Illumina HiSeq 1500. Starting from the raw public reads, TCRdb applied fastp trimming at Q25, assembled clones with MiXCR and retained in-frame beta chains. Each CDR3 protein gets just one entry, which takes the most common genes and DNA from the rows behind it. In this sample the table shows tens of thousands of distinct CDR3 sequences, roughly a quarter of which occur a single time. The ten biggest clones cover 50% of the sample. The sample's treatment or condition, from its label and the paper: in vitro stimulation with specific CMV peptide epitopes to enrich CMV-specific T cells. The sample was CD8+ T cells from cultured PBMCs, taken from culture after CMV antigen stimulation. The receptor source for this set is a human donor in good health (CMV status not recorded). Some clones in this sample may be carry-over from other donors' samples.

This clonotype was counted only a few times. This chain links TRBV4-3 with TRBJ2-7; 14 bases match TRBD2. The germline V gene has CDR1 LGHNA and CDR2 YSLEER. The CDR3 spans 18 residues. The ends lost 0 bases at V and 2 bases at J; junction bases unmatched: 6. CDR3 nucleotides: TGCGCCAGCAGCCAAGAGGGGGGACTAGCGGGGGCAACCTACGAGCAGTACTTC. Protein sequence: CASSQEGGLAGATYEQYF.

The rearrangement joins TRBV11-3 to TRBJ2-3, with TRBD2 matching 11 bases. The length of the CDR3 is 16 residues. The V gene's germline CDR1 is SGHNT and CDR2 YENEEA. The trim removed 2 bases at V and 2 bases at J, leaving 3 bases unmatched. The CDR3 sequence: CASSLTLAGDTDTQYF. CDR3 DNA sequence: TGTGCCAGCAGCTTAACACTAGCGGGGGACACAGATACGCAGTATTTT.

For the CDR3, the DNA is TGTGCCAGCAGCTCCCCGGTCGATTCCTACGAGCAGTACTTC. Its protein is CASSSPVDSYEQYF. V usage is TRBV7-9 and J usage is TRBJ2-7; D is ambiguous. The CDR3 covers 14 residues. CDR1 is SEHNR, CDR2 FQNEAQ, per germline (reference sequence). V lost 4 bases to trimming and J lost 1 base, with 11 bases between them.

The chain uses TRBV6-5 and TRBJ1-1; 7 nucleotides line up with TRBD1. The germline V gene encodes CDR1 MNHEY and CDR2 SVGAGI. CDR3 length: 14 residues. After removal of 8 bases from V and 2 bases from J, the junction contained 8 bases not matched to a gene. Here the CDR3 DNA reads TGTGCCAGCCGGCGACAGGGCCAAAACACTGAAGCTTTCTTT. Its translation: CASRRQGQNTEAFF.

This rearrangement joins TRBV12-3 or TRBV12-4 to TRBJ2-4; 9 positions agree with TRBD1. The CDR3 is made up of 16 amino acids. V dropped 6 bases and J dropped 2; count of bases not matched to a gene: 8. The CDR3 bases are TGTGCCAGCAGCCCATGGACAGGGGAGTCCAAAAACATTCAGTACTTC. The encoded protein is CASSPWTGESKNIQYF.

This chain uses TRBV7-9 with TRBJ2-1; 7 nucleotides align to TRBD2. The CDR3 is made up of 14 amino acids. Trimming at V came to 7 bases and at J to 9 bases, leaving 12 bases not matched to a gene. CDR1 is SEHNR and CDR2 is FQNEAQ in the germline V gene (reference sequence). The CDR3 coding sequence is TGTGCCAGCAACCGACCTGGGCGCGGGGGTGAGCAGTTCTTC. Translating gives CASNRPGRGGEQFF.

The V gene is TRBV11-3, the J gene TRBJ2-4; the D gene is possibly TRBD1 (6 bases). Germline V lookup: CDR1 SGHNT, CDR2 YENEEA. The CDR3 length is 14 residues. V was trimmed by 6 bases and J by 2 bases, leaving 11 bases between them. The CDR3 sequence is CASSLRGSKNIQYF. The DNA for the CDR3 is TGTGCCAGCAGTCTCAGGGGTTCCAAAAACATTCAGTACTTC.

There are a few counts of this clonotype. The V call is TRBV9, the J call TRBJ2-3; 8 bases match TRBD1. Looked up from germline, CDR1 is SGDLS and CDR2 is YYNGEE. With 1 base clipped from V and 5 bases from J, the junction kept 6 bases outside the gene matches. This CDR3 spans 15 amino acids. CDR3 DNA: TGTGCCAGCAGCGTACGGAGTGACAGGGGAGATACGCAGTATTTT. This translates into CASSVRSDRGDTQYF.

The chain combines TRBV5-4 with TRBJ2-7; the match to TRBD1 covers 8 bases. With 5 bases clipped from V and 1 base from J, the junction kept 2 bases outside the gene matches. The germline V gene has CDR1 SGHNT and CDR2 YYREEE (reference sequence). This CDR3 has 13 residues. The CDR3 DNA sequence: TGTGCCAGCAGTGGACAGGGATCCTACGAGCAGTACTTC. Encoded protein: CASSGQGSYEQYF.